The text below deals with one TCR beta chain. V lost 7 bases to trimming and J lost 6 bases; unmatched junction nucleotides: 18. This CDR3 spans 16 amino acids. CDR1 SGHRS and CDR2 YFSETQ come from the germline V gene. Purity above 98% was achieved in all sorted populations. The data derive from a study of beta chain features in type 1 diabetes. Since all of the isolated RNA was reverse transcribed, expressed TCRB transcripts were what got sequenced. TCRdb keeps only in-frame clones here, not all; method: immunoSEQ multiplex PCR. The sample carries about 360,000 clones, roughly 12% recorded once. The chain joins TRBV5-1 to TRBJ1-2; 7 bases fit TRBD1. The sample taken for sequencing was naive CD4+ T cells from blood. The clonotype was recovered from a man between 18 and 35 years old in good health. CDR3 DNA: TGCGCCAGCTACCCCTCGGAGGGGGCGAAGTTCCATGGCTACACCTTC. Translated, it gives CASYPSEGAKFHGYTF.